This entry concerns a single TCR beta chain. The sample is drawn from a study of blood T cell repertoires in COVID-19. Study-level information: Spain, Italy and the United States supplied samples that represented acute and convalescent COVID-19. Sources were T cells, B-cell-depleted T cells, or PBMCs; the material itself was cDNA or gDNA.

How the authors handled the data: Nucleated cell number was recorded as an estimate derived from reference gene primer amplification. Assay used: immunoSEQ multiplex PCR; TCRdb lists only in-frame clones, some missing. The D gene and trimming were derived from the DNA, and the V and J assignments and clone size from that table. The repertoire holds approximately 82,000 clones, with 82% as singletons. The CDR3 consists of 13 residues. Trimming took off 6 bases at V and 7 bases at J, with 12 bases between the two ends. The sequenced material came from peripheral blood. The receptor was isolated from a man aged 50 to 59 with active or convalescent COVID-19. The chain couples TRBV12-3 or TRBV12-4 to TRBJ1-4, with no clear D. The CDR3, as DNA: TGTGCCAGCAGCCCCCAGGAGGGTGAAAAACTGTTTTTT. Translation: CASSPQEGEKLFF.